This T cell receptor beta chain was profiled in a study of radiotherapy plus CTLA-4 blockade in lung cancer. Study as a whole: Overall, approximately 18% of patients showed an objective response, while 25% to 40% attained disease control.

Clones were sequenced by immunoSEQ multiplex PCR, and TCRdb holds only the in-frame ones, with some missing. In the table there are some 70,000 clones, less than 80% of which are singletons. Study-level findings and limits: Best predicting response, reportedly, were early blood T cell clone dynamics, with interferon-beta.

Trimming stripped 4 bases from V and 1 base from J, with 10 bases between. The CDR3 is 13 residues long. CDR1 SQVTM and CDR2 ANQGSEA come from the germline V gene. As to this clone: What it recognizes is unknown.

The material sequenced was peripheral blood, taken from a patient treated with radiotherapy plus ipilimumab. The rearrangement joins TRBV29-1 to TRBJ1-1; no clear D. The sequence derives from a human donor with non-small cell lung cancer who had a complete response to radiotherapy plus ipilimumab. CDR3 sequence (DNA): TGCAGCGTTGGAACTTTCCGGAACACTGAAGCTTTCTTT. This gives the protein CSVGTFRNTEAFF.